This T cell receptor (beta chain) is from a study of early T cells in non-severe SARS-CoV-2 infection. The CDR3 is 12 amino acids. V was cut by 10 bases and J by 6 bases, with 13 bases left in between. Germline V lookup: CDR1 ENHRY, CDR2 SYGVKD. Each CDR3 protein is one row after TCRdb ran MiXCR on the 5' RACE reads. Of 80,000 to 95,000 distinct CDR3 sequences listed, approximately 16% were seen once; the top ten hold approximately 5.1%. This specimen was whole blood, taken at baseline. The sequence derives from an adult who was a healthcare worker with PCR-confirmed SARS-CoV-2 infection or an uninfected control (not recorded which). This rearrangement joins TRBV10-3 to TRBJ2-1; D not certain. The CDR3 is CATREQGNEQFF. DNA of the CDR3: TGTGCCACCCGAGAGCAAGGCAATGAGCAGTTCTTC.